This is a list of T cell receptor beta chains from one sample in a study of blood T cells in healthy people across ages. TCRdb analysed the 5' RACE reads with MiXCR anew, one entry per CDR3 protein. In the table there are 1.5 million to 2 million distinct CDR3 sequences, approximately 30% of which are singletons. Material for sequencing was blood. These receptors all come from a woman aged 30 to 39 in good health. Both conserved end residues are part of each CDR3. A D gene is named only where the DNA matches it firmly. Expanded clones are given a class, and other clones once, few, many or no size at all.

>TRBV7-2|.|TRBJ2-1|.
CASTQGGGRGHEQFF
TGTGCCAGCACCCAAGGAGGGGGGAGGGGCCACGAGCAGTTCTTC
>TRBV6-5|few|TRBJ2-1|TRBD2
CASSYSIGRGRTGPQREDNEQFF
TGTGCCAGCAGTTACTCGATAGGACGGGGGCGGACTGGTCCCCAGCGGGAGGACAATGAGCAGTTCTTC
>TRBV27|.|TRBJ2-1|TRBD2
CASSPLFAGGGRNEQFF
TGTGCCAGCAGTCCCCTCTTTGCGGGAGGGGGTCGAAATGAGCAGTTCTTC
>TRBV5-1|.|TRBJ2-6|.
CASSRKQGSGANVLTF
TGCGCCAGCAGCCGAAAGCAGGGATCTGGGGCCAACGTCCTGACTTTC
>TRBV28|.|TRBJ2-4|.
CASSLEVPKNIQYF
TGTGCCAGCAGTTTAGAGGTGCCAAAAAACATTCAGTACTTC
>TRBV12-5|many|TRBJ2-5|.
CASGPDLPETQYF
TGTGCTAGTGGTCCGGACCTACCAGAGACCCAGTACTTC
>TRBV20-1|few|TRBJ2-3|.
CSARVDGDTQYF
TGCAGTGCTAGAGTTGACGGAGATACGCAGTATTTT
>TRBV28|once|TRBJ2-7|TRBD1
CASRRTGGASYEQYF
TGTGCCAGCAGACGGACAGGGGGCGCCTCCTACGAGCAGTACTTC
>TRBV7-6|.|TRBJ2-6|.
CASSLEGRSSGANARTF
TGTGCCAGCAGCTTAGAGGGACGGAGCTCTGGGGCCAACGCCCGGACTTTC
>TRBV6-2/TRBV6-3|many|TRBJ2-1|.
CASSYRGGYNEQFF
TGTGCCAGCAGTTACAGGGGCGGATACAATGAGCAGTTCTTC
>TRBV2|few|TRBJ2-1|TRBD2
CASRGTSGGSDEQFF
TGTGCCAGCAGGGGGACTAGCGGGGGGTCGGATGAGCAGTTCTTC
>TRBV12-3/TRBV12-4|.|TRBJ2-1|TRBD2
CASSNPGEGRNEQFF
TGTGCCAGCAGTAATCCGGGGGAGGGCCGGAATGAGCAGTTCTTC
>TRBV25-1|many|TRBJ2-7|.
CASSEWAGSSYEQYF
TGTGCCAGCAGTGAATGGGCAGGGTCCTCCTACGAGCAGTACTTC
>TRBV6-6|few|TRBJ1-4|TRBD1
CASSYSGTGGEKLFF
TGTGCCAGCAGTTACTCTGGGACAGGGGGTGAAAAACTGTTTTTT
>TRBV11-2|.|TRBJ2-3|.
CASSFPLDSQRTDTQYF
TGTGCCAGCAGCTTCCCGTTAGACTCCCAACGCACAGATACGCAGTATTTT
>TRBV5-5|many|TRBJ2-1|TRBD1
CASSSDRDNEQFF
TGTGCCAGCAGCTCCGACAGGGACAATGAGCAGTTCTTC
>TRBV20-1|.|TRBJ2-1|TRBD2
CSGGGRGNNEQFF
TGCAGTGGGGGCGGGAGGGGTAACAATGAGCAGTTCTTC
>TRBV5-4|many|TRBJ2-5|.
CASSLGQMEETQYF
TGTGCCAGCAGCTTGGGACAGATGGAGGAGACCCAGTACTTC
>TRBV2|few|TRBJ2-3|TRBD2
CASSWSLAGATDTQYF
TGTGCCAGCAGTTGGAGTCTAGCGGGGGCCACAGATACGCAGTATTTT
>TRBV9|.|TRBJ2-5|TRBD2
CAKRGTSGRPRETQYF
TGTGCCAAGAGGGGGACTAGCGGGAGGCCAAGGGAGACCCAGTACTTC